This T cell receptor (beta chain) comes out of a study of blood T cell repertoires in COVID-19. This CDR3 contains 15 residues. Germline V CDR1 and CDR2: SGHNT, YYREEE (reference sequence). Trimming shortened V by 5 bases and J by 2 bases, and 14 bases separated the two germline ends. Generated by immunoSEQ multiplex PCR, the TCRdb table keeps only in-frame clones and is missing some. The table has 45,000 to 55,000 clones, around 84% seen once. The sequence was collected from a man between 65 and 85 years old with active COVID-19. Material: peripheral blood. The genes are TRBV5-4 and TRBJ2-4; maybe TRBD2 (6 bases). CDR3 region: CASSSGTPSKNIQYF. Written as DNA, the CDR3 is TGTGCCAGCAGTTCCGGGACTCCCTCCAAAAACATTCAGTACTTC.